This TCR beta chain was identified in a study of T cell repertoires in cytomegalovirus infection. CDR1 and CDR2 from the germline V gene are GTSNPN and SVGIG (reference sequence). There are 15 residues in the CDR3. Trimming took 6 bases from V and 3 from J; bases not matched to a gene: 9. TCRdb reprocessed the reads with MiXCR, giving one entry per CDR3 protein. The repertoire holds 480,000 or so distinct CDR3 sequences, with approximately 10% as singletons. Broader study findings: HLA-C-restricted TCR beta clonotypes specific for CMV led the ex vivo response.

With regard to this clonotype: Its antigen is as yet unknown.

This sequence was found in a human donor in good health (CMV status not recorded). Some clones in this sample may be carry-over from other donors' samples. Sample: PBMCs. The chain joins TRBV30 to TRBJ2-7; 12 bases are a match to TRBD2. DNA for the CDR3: TGTGCCTGCGATGGACTAGCGGGAAACCGCTACGAGCAGTACTTC. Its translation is CACDGLAGNRYEQYF.